These T cell receptor beta chains were read from a single sample in a study of CD8 T cells in Susac syndrome. One entry per CDR3 protein results from TCRdb running MiXCR on the immunoSEQ multiplex PCR reads. Among about 210,000 distinct CDR3 sequences listed, nearly 97% were seen once. Sequenced sample: CD4+ T cells from PBMCs. Every receptor here comes from a human donor with multiple sclerosis. Both conserved end residues are part of each CDR3. The order of the fields is D gene, J gene, clone size, V gene, CDR3 protein, CDR3 DNA. D genes are given only for firm matches. A row's size may be missing; if present it is once, few, many or a size class.

- | TRBJ1-5 | once | TRBV6-1 | CASTSSTVNQPQHF | TGTGCCAGCACCAGTTCGACAGTCAATCAGCCCCAGCATTTT
- | TRBJ2-5 | - | TRBV5-1 | CASSSTQETQYF | TGCGCCAGCAGCTCCACCCAAGAGACCCAGTACTTC
TRBD2 | TRBJ2-1 | - | TRBV4-1 | CASSQGRGGFNEQFF | TGCGCCAGCAGCCAAGGGCGGGGGGGGTTCAATGAGCAGTTCTTC
TRBD1 | TRBJ1-2 | once | TRBV5-6 | CASSWGQGNYGYTF | TGTGCCAGCAGCTGGGGACAGGGGAACTATGGCTACACCTTC
- | TRBJ2-1 | - | TRBV5-4 | CASSLVGWNEQFF | TGTGCCAGCAGCTTGGTTGGTTGGAATGAGCAGTTCTTC
- | TRBJ2-3 | - | TRBV7-2 | CASSSRARGTDTQYF | TGTGCCAGCAGCTCCCGGGCACGCGGCACAGATACGCAGTATTTT
- | TRBJ1-2 | few | TRBV6-5 | CASSFRANYGYTF | TGTGCCAGCAGTTTCCGAGCTAACTATGGCTACACCTTC
- | TRBJ2-7 | - | TRBV5-1 | CASSLTAGKTYEQYF | TGCGCCAGCAGCTTGACGGCAGGGAAAACCTACGAGCAGTACTTC
TRBD2 | TRBJ2-1 | - | TRBV27 | CASYLPREGNYNEQFF | TGTGCCAGCTATCTCCCACGGGAGGGAAATTACAATGAGCAGTTCTTC
- | TRBJ2-7 | - | TRBV29-1 | CSVADSYEQYF | TGCAGCGTTGCGGATTCCTACGAGCAGTACTTC
- | TRBJ1-5 | - | TRBV12-3/TRBV12-4 | CASSAGGRSANQPQHF | TGTGCCAGCAGCGCTGGAGGAAGAAGTGCCAATCAGCCCCAGCATTTT
TRBD2 | TRBJ2-1 | - | TRBV20-1 | CSARDAAGVVYNEQFF | TGCAGTGCTAGAGATGCGGCGGGAGTGGTGTACAATGAGCAGTTCTTC
- | TRBJ1-4 | - | TRBV20-1 | CSARSNEKLFF | TGCAGTGCTAGATCTAATGAAAAACTGTTTTTT
TRBD1 | TRBJ2-7 | - | TRBV3-1 | CASSRGTGPKPSYEQYF | TGTGCCAGCAGCCGAGGGACAGGGCCAAAACCTTCCTACGAGCAGTACTTC